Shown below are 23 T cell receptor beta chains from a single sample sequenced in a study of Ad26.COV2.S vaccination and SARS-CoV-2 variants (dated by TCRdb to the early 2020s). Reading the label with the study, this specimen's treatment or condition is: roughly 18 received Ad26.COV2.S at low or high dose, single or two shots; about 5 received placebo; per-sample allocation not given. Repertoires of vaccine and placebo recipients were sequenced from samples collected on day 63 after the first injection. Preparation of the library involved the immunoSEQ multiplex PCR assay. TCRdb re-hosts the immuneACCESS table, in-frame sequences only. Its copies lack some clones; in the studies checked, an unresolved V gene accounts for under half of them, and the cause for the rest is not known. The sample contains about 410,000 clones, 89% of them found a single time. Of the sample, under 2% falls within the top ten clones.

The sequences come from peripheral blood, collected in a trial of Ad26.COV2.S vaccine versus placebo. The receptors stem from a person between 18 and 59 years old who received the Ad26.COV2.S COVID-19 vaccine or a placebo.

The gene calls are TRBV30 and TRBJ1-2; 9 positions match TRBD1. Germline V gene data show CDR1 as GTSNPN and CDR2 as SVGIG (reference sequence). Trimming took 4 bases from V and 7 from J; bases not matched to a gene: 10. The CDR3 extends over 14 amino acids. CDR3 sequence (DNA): TGTGCCTGGAATGCCGGGACAGGGTTTTTTGGCTACACCTTC. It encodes CAWNAGTGFFGYTF.

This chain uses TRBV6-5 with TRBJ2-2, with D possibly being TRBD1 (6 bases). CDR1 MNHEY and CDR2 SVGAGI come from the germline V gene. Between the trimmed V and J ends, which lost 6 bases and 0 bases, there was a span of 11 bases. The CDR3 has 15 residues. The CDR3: CASRDRIANTGELFF. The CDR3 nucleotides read TGTGCCAGCAGGGACAGAATCGCGAACACCGGGGAGCTGTTTTTT.

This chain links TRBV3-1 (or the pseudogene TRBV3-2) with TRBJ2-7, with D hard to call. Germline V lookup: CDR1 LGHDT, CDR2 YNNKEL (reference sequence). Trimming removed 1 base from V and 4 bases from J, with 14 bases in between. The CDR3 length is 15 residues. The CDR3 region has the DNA TGTGCCAGCAGCCAAGTGTTTGCAGCTGAGTACGAGCAGTACTTC. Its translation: CASSQVFAAEYEQYF.

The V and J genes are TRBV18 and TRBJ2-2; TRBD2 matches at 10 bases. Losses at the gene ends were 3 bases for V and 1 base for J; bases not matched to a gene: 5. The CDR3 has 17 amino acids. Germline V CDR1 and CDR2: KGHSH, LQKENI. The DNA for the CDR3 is TGTGCCAGCTCACCGGATCCTAGCGGGAGGAACACCGGGGAGCTGTTTTTT. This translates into CASSPDPSGRNTGELFF.

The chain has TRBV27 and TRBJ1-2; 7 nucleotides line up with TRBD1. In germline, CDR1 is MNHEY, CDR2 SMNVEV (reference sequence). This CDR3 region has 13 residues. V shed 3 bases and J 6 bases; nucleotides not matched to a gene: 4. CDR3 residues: CASSLSGGNGYTF. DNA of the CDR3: TGTGCCAGCAGTTTGTCAGGGGGTAATGGCTACACCTTC.

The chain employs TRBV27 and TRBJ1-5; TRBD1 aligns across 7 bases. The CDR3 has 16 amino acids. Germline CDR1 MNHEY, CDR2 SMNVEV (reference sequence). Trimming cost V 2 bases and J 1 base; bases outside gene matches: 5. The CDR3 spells CASSLVPGQSNQPQHF. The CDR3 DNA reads TGTGCCAGCAGTTTAGTTCCGGGACAGAGCAATCAGCCCCAGCATTTT.

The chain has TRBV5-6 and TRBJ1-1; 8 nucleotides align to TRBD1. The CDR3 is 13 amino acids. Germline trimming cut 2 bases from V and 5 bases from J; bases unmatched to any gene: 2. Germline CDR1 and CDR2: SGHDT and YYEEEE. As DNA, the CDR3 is TGTGCCAGCAGCTTTCACAGGGGGACTGAAGCTTTCTTT. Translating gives CASSFHRGTEAFF.

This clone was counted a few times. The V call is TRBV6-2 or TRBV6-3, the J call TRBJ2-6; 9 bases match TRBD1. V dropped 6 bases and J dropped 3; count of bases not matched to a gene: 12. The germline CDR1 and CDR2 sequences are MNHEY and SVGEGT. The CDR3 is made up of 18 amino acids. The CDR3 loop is CASSDRDRALGGANVLTF. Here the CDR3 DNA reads TGTGCCAGCAGCGACCGGGACAGGGCCCTCGGTGGGGCCAACGTCCTGACTTTC.

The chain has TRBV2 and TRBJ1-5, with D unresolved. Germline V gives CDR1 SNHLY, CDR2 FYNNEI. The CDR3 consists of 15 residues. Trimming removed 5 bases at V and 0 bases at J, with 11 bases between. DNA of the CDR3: TGTGCCAGCAGTAGGTTCAAGTATAGCAATCAGCCCCAGCATTTT. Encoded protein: CASSRFKYSNQPQHF.

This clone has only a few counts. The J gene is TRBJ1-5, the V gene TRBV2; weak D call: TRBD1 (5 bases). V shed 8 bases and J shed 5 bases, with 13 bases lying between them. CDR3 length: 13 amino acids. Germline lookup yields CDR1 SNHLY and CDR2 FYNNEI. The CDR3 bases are TGTGCCAGCCTTTCGGGGCCCGATCAGCCCCAGCATTTT. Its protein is CASLSGPDQPQHF.

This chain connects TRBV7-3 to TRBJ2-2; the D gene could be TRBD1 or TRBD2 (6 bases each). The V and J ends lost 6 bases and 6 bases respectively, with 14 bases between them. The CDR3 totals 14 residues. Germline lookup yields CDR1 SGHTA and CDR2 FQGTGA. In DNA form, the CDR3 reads TGTGCCAGCAGTCCAAGGGGGGATCCCGGGGAGCTGTTTTTT. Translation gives CASSPRGDPGELFF.

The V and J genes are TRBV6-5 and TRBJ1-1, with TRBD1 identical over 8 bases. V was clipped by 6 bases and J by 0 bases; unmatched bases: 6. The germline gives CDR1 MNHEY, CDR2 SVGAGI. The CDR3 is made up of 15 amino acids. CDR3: CASSKTGALNTEAFF. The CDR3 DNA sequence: TGTGCCAGCAGCAAGACAGGGGCGCTGAACACTGAAGCTTTCTTT.

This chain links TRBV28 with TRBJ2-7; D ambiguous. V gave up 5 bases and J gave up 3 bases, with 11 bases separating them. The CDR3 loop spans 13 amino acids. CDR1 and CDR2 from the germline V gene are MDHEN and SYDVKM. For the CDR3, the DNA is TGTGCCAGCAGTATTCGGTCCCTCTACGAGCAGTACTTC. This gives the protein CASSIRSLYEQYF. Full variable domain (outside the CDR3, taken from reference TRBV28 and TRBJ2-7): DVKVTQSSRYLVKRTGEKVFLECVQDMDHENMFWYRQDPGLGLRLIYFSYDVKMKEKGDIPEGYSVSREKKERFSLILESASTNQTSMYLCASSIRSLYEQYFGPGTRLTVT.

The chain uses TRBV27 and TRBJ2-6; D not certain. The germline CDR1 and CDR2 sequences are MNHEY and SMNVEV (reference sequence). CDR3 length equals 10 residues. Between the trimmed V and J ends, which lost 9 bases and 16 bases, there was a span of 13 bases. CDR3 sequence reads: CARPRRILTF. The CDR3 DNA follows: TGTGCCAGGCCAAGACGGATACTGACTTTC.

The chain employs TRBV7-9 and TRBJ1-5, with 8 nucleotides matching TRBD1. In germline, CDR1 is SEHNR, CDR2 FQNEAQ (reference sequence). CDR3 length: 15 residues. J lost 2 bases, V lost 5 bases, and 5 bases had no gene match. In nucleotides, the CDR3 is TGTGCCAGCAGCCATACAGGGGGAGGCAATCAGCCCCAGCATTTT. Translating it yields CASSHTGGGNQPQHF. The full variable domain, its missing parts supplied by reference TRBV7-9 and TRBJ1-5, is DTGVSQNPRHKITKRGQNVTFRCDPISEHNRLYWYRQTLGQGPEFLTYFQNEAQLEKSRLLSDRFSAERPKGSFSTLEIQRTEQGDSAMYLCASSHTGGGNQPQHFGDGTRLSIL.

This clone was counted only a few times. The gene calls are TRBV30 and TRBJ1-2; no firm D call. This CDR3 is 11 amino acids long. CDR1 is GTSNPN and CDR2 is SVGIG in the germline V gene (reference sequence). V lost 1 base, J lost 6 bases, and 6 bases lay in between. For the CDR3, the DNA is TGTGCCTGGAGTGACGCAGATGGCTACACCTTC. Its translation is CAWSDADGYTF.

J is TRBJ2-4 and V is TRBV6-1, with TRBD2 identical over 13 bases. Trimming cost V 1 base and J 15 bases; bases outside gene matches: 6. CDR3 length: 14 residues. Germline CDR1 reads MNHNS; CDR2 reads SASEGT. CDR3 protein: CASSEVGLAGVPYF. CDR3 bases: TGTGCCAGCAGTGAAGTAGGACTAGCGGGAGTGCCGTACTTC.

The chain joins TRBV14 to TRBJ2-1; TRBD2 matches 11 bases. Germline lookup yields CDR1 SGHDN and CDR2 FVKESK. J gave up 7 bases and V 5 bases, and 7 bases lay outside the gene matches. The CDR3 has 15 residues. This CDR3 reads CASSVLAGDPNEQFF. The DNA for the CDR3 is TGTGCCAGCAGCGTACTAGCGGGAGACCCTAATGAGCAGTTCTTC. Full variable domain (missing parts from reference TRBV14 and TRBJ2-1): EAGVTQFPSHSVIEKGQTVTLRCDPISGHDNLYWYRRVMGKEIKFLLHFVKESKQDESGMPNNRFLAERTGGTYSTLKVQPAELEDSGVYFCASSVLAGDPNEQFFGPGTRLTVL.

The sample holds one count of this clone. The CDR3 DNA sequence: TGTGCCGCGGGTTTAGGGGCGAACACTGAAGCTTTCTTT. Translating it yields CAAGLGANTEAFF. The chain has TRBV28 and TRBJ1-1, with a possible D match to TRBD1 (5 bases). Trimming cost V 11 bases and J 1 base, with 14 bases left between them. CDR1 and CDR2 (germline): MDHEN, SYDVKM. This CDR3 has 13 amino acids.

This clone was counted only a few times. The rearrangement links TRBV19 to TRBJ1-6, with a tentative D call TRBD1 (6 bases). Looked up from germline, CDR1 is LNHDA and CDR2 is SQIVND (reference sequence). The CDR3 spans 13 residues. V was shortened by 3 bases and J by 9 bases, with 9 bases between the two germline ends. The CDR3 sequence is CASSIPGVSPLHF. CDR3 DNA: TGTGCCAGTAGTATCCCAGGGGTTTCACCCCTCCACTTT.

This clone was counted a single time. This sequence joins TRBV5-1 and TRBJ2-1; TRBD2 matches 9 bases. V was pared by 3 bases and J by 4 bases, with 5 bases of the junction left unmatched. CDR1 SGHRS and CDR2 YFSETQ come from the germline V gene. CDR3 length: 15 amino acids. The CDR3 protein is CASSWTSEEYNEQFF. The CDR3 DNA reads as TGCGCCAGCAGCTGGACTAGCGAAGAATACAATGAGCAGTTCTTC.

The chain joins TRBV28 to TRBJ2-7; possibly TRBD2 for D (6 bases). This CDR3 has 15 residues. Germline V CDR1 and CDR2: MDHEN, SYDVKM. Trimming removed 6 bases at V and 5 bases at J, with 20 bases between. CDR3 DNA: TGTGCCAGCAGCCGCCGGGGGTTGGGTAGGAACGAGCAGTACTTC. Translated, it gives CASSRRGLGRNEQYF.

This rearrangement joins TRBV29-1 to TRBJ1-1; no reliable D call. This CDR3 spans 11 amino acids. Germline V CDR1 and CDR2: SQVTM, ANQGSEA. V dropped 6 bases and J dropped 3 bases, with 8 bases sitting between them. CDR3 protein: CSVALYTEAFF. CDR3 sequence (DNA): TGCAGCGTCGCACTGTACACTGAAGCTTTCTTT.